A single T cell receptor (beta chain) is shown here with its context. This CDR3 has 15 residues. Trimming shortened V by 7 bases and J by 4 bases, and 22 bases separated the two germline ends. CDR1 is GTSNPN and CDR2 is SVGIG in the germline V gene (reference sequence). The source of the sample is a study of blood T cell repertoires in COVID-19. Method: immunoSEQ multiplex PCR; TCRdb's copy keeps in-frame clones and lacks some. Among some 400,000 clones listed, 81% were seen once. The V call is TRBV30, the J call TRBJ1-1; the D gene is possibly TRBD1 (6 bases). The TCR comes from a human donor with acute or convalescent COVID-19. The donor label of this sample is uncertain. Sequencing was done on a sample of peripheral blood. CDR3 protein: CAYSQGFSKGTEAFF. The CDR3 DNA reads TGTGCCTACAGTCAGGGGTTTAGTAAGGGCACTGAAGCTTTCTTT.